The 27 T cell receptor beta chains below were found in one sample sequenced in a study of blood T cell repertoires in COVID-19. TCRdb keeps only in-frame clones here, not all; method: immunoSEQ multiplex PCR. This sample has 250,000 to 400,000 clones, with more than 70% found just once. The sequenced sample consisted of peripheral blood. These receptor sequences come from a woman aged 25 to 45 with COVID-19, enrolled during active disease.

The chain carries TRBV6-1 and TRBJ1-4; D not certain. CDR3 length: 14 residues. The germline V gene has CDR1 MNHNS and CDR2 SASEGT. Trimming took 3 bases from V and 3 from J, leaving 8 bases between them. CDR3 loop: CASSDRRANEKLFF. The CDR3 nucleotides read TGTGCCAGCAGTGACAGGAGGGCTAATGAAAAACTGTTTTTT.

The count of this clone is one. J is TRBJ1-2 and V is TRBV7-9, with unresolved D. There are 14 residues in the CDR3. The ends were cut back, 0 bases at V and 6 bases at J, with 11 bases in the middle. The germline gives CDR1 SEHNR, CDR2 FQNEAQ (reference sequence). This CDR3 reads CASSLAGGDDGYTF. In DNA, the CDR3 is TGTGCCAGCAGCTTAGCGGGAGGAGATGATGGCTACACCTTC.

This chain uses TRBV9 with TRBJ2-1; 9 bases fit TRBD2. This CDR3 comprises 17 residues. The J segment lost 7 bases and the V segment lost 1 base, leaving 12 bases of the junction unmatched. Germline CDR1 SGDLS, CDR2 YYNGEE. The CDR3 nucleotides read TGTGCCAGCAGCGTACCCCCCGGGGCGGGGGGGCCTAATGAGCAGTTCTTC. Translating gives CASSVPPGAGGPNEQFF.

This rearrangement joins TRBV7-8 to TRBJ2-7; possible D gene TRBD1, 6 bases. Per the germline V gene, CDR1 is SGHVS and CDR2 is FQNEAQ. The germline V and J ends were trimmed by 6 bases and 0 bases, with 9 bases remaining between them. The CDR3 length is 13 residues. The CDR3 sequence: CASRLTGSYEQYF. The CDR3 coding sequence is TGTGCCAGCAGACTGACAGGCTCCTACGAGCAGTACTTC.

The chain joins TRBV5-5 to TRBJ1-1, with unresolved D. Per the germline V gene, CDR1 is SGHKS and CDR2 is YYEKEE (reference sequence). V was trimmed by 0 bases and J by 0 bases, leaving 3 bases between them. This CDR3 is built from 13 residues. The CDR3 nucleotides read TGTGCCAGCAGCTTGGCCTTGAACACTGAAGCTTTCTTT. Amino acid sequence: CASSLALNTEAFF.

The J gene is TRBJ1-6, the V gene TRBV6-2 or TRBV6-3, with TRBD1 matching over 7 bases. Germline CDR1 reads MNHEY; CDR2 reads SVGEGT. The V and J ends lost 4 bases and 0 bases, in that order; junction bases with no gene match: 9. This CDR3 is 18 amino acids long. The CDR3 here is CASSFPSTGSSYNSPLHF. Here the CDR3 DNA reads TGTGCCAGCAGTTTCCCTTCGACAGGGAGCTCCTATAATTCACCCCTCCACTTT.

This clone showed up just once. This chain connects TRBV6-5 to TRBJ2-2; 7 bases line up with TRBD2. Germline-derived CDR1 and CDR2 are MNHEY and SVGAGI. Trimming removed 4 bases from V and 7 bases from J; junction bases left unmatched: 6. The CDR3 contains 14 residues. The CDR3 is CASSSRGGVGELFF. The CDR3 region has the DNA TGTGCCAGCAGTTCGCGGGGAGGGGTCGGGGAGCTGTTTTTT.

The CDR3 loop is CASSHTLVLYEQFF. CDR3 DNA: TGTGCCAGCAGCCATACTCTAGTTTTGTATGAGCAGTTCTTC. The chain links TRBV7-9 to TRBJ2-1, with no clear D. The CDR3 covers 14 residues. The V end lost 5 bases, the J end lost 8 bases, and 16 bases lay between the germline ends. The V gene's germline CDR1 is SEHNR and CDR2 FQNEAQ (reference sequence).

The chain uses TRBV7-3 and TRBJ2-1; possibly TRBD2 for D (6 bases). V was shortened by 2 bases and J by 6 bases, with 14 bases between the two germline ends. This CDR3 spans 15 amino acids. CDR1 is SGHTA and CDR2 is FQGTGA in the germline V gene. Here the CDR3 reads CASSLVGGLSNEQFF. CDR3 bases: TGTGCCAGCAGCTTAGTGGGGGGTCTTTCCAATGAGCAGTTCTTC.

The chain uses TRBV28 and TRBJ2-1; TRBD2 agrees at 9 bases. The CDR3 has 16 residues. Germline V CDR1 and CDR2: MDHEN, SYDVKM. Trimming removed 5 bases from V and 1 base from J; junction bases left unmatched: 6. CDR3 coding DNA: TGTGCCAGCAGTGCTCCTAGCGGGGTTTCCTACAATGAGCAGTTCTTC. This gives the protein CASSAPSGVSYNEQFF.

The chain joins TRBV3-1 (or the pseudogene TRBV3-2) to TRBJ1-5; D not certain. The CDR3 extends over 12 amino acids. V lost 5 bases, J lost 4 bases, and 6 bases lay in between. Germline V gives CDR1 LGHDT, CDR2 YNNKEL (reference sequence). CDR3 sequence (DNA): TGTGCCAGCAGCTCAGGAAATCAGCCCCAGCATTTT. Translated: CASSSGNQPQHF.

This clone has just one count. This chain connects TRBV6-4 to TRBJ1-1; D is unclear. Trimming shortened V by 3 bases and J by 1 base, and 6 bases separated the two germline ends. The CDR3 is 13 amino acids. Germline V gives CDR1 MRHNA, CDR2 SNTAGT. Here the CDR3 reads CASSEGRNTEAFF. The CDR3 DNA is TGTGCCAGCAGTGAAGGGAGGAACACTGAAGCTTTCTTT.

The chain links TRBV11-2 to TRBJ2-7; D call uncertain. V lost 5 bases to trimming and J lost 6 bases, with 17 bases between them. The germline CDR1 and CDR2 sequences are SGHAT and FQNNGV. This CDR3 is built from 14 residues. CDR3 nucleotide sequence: TGTGCCAGCAGCCCCTCGGGTCATGCTGGCGAGCAGTACGTC. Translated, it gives CASSPSGHAGEQYV.

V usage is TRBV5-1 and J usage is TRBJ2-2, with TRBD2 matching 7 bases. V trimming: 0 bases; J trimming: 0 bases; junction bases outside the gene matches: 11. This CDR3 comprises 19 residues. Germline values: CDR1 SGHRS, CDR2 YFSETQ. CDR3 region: CASSLDLAAITPNTGELFF. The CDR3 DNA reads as TGCGCCAGCAGCTTGGACCTAGCGGCAATCACCCCGAACACCGGGGAGCTGTTTTTT.

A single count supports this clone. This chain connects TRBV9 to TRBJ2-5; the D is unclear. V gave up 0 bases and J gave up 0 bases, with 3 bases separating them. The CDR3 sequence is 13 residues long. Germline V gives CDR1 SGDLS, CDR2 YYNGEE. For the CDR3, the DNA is TGTGCCAGCAGCGTAGCCGACCAAGAGACCCAGTACTTC. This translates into CASSVADQETQYF. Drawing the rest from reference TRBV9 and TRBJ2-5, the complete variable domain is DSGVTQTPKHLITATGQRVTLRCSPRSGDLSVYWYQQSLDQGLQFLIQYYNGEERAKGNILERFSAQQFPDLHSELNLSSLELGDSALYFCASSVADQETQYFGPGTRLLVL.

This CDR3 reads CASSVSTSPDTQYF. Written as DNA, the CDR3 is TGTGCCAGCAGCGTTTCAACTAGCCCAGATACGCAGTATTTT. The gene calls are TRBV11-3 and TRBJ2-3, with D perhaps TRBD2 (6 bases). Germline loops: CDR1 SGHNT, CDR2 YENEEA. V was cut by 5 bases and J by 4 bases, with 13 bases left in between. The CDR3 spans 14 residues. Variable domain in full (rest from reference TRBV11-3 and TRBJ2-3): EAGVVQSPRYKIIEKKQPVAFWCNPISGHNTLYWYLQNLGQGPELLIRYENEEAVDDSQLPKDRFSAERLKGVDSTLKIQPAELGDSAVYLCASSVSTSPDTQYFGPGTRLTVL.

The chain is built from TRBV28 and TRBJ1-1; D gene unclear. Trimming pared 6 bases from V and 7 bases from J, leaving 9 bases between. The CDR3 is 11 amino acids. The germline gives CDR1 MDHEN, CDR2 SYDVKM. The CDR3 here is CASSEWSEAFF. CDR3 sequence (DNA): TGTGCCAGCAGCGAATGGAGTGAAGCTTTCTTT.

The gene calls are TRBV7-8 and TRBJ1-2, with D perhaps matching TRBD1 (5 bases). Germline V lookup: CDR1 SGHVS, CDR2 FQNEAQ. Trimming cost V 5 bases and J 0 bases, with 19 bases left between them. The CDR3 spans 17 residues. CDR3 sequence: CASSPSVPGSANYGYTF. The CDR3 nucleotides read TGTGCCAGCAGCCCTTCCGTGCCAGGGTCGGCTAACTATGGCTACACCTTC. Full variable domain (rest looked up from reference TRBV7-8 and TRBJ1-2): GAGVSQSPRYKVAKRGQDVALRCDPISGHVSLFWYQQALGQGPEFLTYFQNEAQLDKSGLPSDRFFAERPEGSVSTLKIQRTQQEDSAVYLCASSPSVPGSANYGYTFGSGTRLTVV.

CDR3 bases: TGTGCCAGCAGCTTAAACAGGGTGGGCCCCTATAATTCACCCCTCCACTTT. Its protein product is CASSLNRVGPYNSPLHF. This sequence joins TRBV7-8 and TRBJ1-6, with D perhaps TRBD1 (6 bases). Germline V gene sequence: CDR1 SGHVS, CDR2 FQNEAQ. The V gene lost 2 bases and the J gene lost 2 bases, with 13 bases spanning the gap. The CDR3 loop spans 17 amino acids.

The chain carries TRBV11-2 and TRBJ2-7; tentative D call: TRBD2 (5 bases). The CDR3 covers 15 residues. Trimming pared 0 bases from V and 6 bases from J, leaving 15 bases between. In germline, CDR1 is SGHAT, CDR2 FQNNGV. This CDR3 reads CASSLEPRSGREQYF. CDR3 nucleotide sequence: TGTGCCAGCAGCTTAGAACCCCGGAGCGGTCGCGAGCAGTACTTC. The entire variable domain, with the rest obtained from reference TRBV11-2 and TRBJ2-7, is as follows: EAGVAQSPRYKIIEKRQSVAFWCNPISGHATLYWYQQILGQGPKLLIQFQNNGVVDDSQLPKDRFSAERLKGVDSTLKIQPAKLEDSAVYLCASSLEPRSGREQYFGPGTRLTVT.

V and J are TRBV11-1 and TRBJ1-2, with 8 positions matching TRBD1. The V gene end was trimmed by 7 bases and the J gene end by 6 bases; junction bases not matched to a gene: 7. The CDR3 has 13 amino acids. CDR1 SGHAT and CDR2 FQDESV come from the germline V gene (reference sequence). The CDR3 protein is CASTDRGGDGYTF. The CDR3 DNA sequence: TGTGCCAGCACCGACAGGGGTGGGGATGGCTACACCTTC.

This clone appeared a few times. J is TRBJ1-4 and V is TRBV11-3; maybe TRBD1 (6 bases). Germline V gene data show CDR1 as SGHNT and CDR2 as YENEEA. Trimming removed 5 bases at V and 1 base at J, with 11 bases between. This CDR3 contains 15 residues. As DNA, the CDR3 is TGTGCCAGCAGCATCTCACAGGGAACTAATGAAAAACTGTTTTTT. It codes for CASSISQGTNEKLFF.

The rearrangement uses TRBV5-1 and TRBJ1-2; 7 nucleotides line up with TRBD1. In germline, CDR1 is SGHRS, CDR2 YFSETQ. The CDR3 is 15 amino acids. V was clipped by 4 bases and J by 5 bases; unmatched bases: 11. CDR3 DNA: TGCGCCAGCAGCAACCCGGGACAGATTACTTATGGCTACACCTTC. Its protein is CASSNPGQITYGYTF.

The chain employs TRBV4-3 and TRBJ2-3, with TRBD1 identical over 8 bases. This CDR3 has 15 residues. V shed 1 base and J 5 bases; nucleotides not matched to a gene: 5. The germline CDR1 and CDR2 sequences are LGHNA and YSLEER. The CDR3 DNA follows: TGCGCCAGCAGCCAAGGGGCAGGGGGCAGAGATACGCAGTATTTT. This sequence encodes CASSQGAGGRDTQYF.

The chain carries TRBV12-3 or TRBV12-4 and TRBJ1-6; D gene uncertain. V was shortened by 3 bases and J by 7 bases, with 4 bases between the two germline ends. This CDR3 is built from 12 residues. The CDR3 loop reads CASSFTNSPLHF. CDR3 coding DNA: TGTGCCAGCAGTTTTACAAATTCACCCCTCCACTTT.

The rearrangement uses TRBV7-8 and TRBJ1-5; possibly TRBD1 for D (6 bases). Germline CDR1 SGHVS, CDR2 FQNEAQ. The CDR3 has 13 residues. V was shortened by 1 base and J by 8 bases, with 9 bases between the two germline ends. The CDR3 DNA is TGTGCCAGCAGCTTAGACAGGGATGAGCCCCAGCATTTT. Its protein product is CASSLDRDEPQHF.

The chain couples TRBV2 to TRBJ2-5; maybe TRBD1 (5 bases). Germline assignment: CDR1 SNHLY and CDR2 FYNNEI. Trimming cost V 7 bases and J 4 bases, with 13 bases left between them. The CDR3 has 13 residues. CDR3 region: CASNRGQGETQYF. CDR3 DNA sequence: TGTGCCAGCAATCGAGGACAAGGAGAGACCCAGTACTTC.